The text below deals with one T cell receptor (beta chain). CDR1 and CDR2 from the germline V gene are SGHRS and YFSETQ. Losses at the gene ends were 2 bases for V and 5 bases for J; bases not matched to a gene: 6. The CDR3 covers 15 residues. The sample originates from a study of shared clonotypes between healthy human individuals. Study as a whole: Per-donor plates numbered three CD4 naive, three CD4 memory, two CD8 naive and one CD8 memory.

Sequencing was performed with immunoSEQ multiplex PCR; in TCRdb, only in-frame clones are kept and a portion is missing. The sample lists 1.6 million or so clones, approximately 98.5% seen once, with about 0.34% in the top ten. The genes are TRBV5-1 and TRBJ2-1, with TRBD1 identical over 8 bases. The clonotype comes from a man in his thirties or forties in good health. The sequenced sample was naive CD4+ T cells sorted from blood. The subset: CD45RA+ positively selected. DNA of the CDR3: TGCGCCAGCAGCTTTTGGACAGGGAAGGACAATGAGCAGTTCTTC. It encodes CASSFWTGKDNEQFF.